The sequence of this T cell receptor (beta chain) was determined in a study of blood T cell repertoires in COVID-19. This CDR3 region has 12 residues. With 2 bases removed from V and 4 bases from J, the gap between germline ends came to 6 bases. Germline-derived CDR1 and CDR2 are GTSNPN and SVGIG (reference sequence). TCRdb's table, derived via immunoSEQ multiplex PCR, lists solely in-frame clones and lacks some. The sample shows about 200,000 clones, 88% of them seen only once. The receptor comes from a middle-aged man with active or convalescent COVID-19. The rearrangement joins TRBV30 to TRBJ1-3; D gene unclear. Material for sequencing was peripheral blood. This CDR3 is CAWSNSGNTIYF. In nucleotides, the CDR3 is TGTGCCTGGAGTAACTCCGGAAACACCATATATTTT. Full variable domain (remainder filled in from reference TRBV30 and TRBJ1-3): SQTIHQWPATLVQPVGSPLSLECTVEGTSNPNLYWYRQAAGRGLQLLFYSVGIGQISSEVPQNLSASRPQDRQFILSSKKLLLSDSGFYLCAWSNSGNTIYFGEGSWLTVV.